These T cell receptor beta chains were read from a single sample in a study of blood T cell repertoires in COVID-19. Clones were sequenced by immunoSEQ multiplex PCR, and TCRdb holds only the in-frame ones, with some missing. The sample has around 120,000 clones, around 86% seen once. Source material: peripheral blood. Receptors originate from a man in his forties with active or convalescent COVID-19. Each CDR3 is given without its conserved first and last residue. The order of the fields is J gene, V gene, CDR3 protein.

j_gene: TRBJ2-1
v_gene: TRBV9
CDR3aa: ASSQTRLAGGLDNEQF

j_gene: TRBJ2-7
v_gene: TRBV7-9
CDR3aa: ASSSQGGVSYEQY

j_gene: TRBJ1-1
v_gene: TRBV11-2
CDR3aa: ASSSYTEAF

j_gene: TRBJ2-2
v_gene: TRBV12-3/TRBV12-4
CDR3aa: ASTRTVTGELF

j_gene: TRBJ1-6
v_gene: TRBV5-6
CDR3aa: ASSKGQTSARNSPLH

j_gene: TRBJ1-1
v_gene: TRBV19
CDR3aa: ASSILGRVNTEAF

j_gene: TRBJ1-3
v_gene: TRBV5-1
CDR3aa: ASRAEGASGNTIY

j_gene: TRBJ2-3
v_gene: TRBV12-3/TRBV12-4
CDR3aa: ASNLGAGGTQY

j_gene: TRBJ1-3
v_gene: TRBV11-1
CDR3aa: ASSYGSSGNTIY

j_gene: TRBJ1-2
v_gene: TRBV7-2
CDR3aa: ASSYQGNYGYT

j_gene: TRBJ2-3
v_gene: TRBV12-5
CDR3aa: ASGHYTQY

j_gene: TRBJ2-7
v_gene: TRBV7-7
CDR3aa: ASSLAGDREPYEQY

j_gene: TRBJ1-2
v_gene: TRBV30
CDR3aa: AWSAGTGYYGYT

j_gene: TRBJ2-7
v_gene: TRBV3-1/TRBV3-2
CDR3aa: ASSQDLRGNEQY

j_gene: TRBJ2-7
v_gene: TRBV27
CDR3aa: ASSLGRGATYEQY

j_gene: TRBJ2-7
v_gene: TRBV11-2
CDR3aa: ASSSGGQGFYEQY

j_gene: TRBJ2-5
v_gene: TRBV4-2
CDR3aa: ASSQPGQAKETQY

j_gene: TRBJ2-3
v_gene: TRBV6-5
CDR3aa: ASSLGVPVDTQY

j_gene: TRBJ1-6
v_gene: TRBV27
CDR3aa: ASSLNRDRNSPLH

j_gene: TRBJ1-3
v_gene: TRBV5-6
CDR3aa: ASSRRTLGNTIY

j_gene: TRBJ2-5
v_gene: TRBV5-6
CDR3aa: ASKLRYQRAGEETQY

j_gene: TRBJ2-7
v_gene: TRBV12-3/TRBV12-4
CDR3aa: ASRQGYEQY

j_gene: TRBJ1-5
v_gene: TRBV14
CDR3aa: ASSQVAQLSNQPQH

j_gene: TRBJ2-2
v_gene: TRBV9
CDR3aa: ASSVGQAPNTGELF